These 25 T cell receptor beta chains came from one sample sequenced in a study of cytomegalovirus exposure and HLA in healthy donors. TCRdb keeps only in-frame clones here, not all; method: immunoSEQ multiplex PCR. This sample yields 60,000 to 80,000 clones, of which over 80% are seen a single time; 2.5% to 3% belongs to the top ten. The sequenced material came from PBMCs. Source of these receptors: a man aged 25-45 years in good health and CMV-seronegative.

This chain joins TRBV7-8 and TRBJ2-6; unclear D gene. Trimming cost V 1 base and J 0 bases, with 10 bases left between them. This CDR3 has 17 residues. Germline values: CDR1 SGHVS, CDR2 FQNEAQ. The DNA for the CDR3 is TGTGCCAGCAGCTTAGTTAACCGCGGCTCTGGGGCCAACGTCCTGACTTTC. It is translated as CASSLVNRGSGANVLTF.

Written as DNA, the CDR3 is TGTGCCAGCAGCTCAAGCGGGGGTCAAGAGACCCAGTACTTC. Translating it yields CASSSSGGQETQYF. J is TRBJ2-5 and V is TRBV28; 8 bases line up with TRBD2. The CDR3 has 14 residues. J gave up 2 bases and V 6 bases, and 5 bases lay outside the gene matches. The germline V gene has CDR1 MDHEN and CDR2 SYDVKM. Looking up the rest from reference TRBV28 and TRBJ2-5 gives the full variable domain: DVKVTQSSRYLVKRTGEKVFLECVQDMDHENMFWYRQDPGLGLRLIYFSYDVKMKEKGDIPEGYSVSREKKERFSLILESASTNQTSMYLCASSSSGGQETQYFGPGTRLLVL.

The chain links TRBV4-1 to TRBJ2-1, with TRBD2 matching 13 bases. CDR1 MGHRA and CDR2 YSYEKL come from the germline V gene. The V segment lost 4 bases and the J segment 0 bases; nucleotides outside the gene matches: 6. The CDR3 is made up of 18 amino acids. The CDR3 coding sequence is TGCGCCAGCAGCCCTTTCGGGACTAGCGGGAACTCCTACAATGAGCAGTTCTTC. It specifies CASSPFGTSGNSYNEQFF.

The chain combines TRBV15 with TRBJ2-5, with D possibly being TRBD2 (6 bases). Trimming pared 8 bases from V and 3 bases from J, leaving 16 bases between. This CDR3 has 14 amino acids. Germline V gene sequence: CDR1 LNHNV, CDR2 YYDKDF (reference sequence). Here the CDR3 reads CATRGVYHKETQYF. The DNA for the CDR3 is TGTGCCACCCGCGGGGTGTACCATAAAGAGACCCAGTACTTC.

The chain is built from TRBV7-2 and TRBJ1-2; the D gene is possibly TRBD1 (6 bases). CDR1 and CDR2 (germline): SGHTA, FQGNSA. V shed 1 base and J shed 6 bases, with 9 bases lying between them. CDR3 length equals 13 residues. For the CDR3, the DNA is TGTGCCAGCAGCTTAGGAGGGGGAGATGGCTACACCTTC. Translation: CASSLGGGDGYTF.

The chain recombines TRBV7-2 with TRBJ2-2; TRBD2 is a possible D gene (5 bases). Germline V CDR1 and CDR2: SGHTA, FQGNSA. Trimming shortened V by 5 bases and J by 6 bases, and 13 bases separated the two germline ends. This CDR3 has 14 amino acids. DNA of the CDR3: TGTGCCAGCAGCCGAACTAGATCCGCCGGGGAGCTGTTTTTT. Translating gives CASSRTRSAGELFF.

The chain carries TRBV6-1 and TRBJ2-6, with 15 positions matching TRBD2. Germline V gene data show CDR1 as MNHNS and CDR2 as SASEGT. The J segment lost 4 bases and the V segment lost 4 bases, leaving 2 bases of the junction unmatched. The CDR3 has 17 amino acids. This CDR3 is CASSGTSGGEGANVLTF. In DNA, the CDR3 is TGTGCCAGCAGTGGGACTAGCGGGGGGGAGGGGGCCAACGTCCTGACTTTC.

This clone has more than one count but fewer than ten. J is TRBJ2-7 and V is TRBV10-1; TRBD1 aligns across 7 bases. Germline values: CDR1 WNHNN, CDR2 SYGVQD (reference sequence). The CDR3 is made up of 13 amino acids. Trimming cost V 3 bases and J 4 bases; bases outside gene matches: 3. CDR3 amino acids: CASSDDRAYEQYV. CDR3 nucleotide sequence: TGCGCCAGCAGTGATGACAGGGCATACGAGCAGTACGTC.

CDR3 DNA: TGTGCCAGCAGCCTAGGGCTGATCAGGGATGAGCAGTTCTTC. Protein product: CASSLGLIRDEQFF. This chain connects TRBV11-3 to TRBJ2-1; maybe TRBD1 (5 bases). The CDR3 spans 14 residues. Per the germline V gene, CDR1 is SGHNT and CDR2 is YENEEA. V was clipped by 5 bases and J by 8 bases, with 16 bases between them.

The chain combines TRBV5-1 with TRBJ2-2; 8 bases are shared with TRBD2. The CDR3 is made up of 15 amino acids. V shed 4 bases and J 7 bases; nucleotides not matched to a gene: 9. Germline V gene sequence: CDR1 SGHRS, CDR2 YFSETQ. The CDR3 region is CASSVVAGGNGELFF. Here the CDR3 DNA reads TGCGCCAGCAGCGTCGTGGCGGGGGGCAACGGGGAGCTGTTTTTT. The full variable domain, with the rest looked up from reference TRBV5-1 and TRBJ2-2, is KAGVTQTPRYLIKTRGQQVTLSCSPISGHRSVSWYQQTPGQGLQFLFEYFSETQRNKGNFPGRFSGRQFSNSRSEMNVSTLELGDSALYLCASSVVAGGNGELFFGEGSRLTVL.

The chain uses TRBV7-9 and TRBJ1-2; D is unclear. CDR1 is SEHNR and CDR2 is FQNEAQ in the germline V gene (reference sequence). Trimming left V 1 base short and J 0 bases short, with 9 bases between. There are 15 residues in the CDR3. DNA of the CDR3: TGTGCCAGCAGCTTAGTGTCGTTAGCTAACTATGGCTACACCTTC. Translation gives CASSLVSLANYGYTF.

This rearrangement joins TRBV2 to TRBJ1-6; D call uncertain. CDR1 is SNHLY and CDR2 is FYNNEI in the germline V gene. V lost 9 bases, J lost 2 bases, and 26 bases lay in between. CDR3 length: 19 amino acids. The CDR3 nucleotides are TGTGCCAGTGCGGAGGAGGACGTCGGGGTCGGTCCCTATAATTCACCCCTCCACTTT. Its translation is CASAEEDVGVGPYNSPLHF. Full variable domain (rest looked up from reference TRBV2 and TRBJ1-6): EPEVTQTPSHQVTQMGQEVILRCVPISNHLYFYWYRQILGQKVEFLVSFYNNEISEKSEIFDDQFSVERPDGSNFTLKIRSTKLEDSAMYFCASAEEDVGVGPYNSPLHFGNGTRLTVT.

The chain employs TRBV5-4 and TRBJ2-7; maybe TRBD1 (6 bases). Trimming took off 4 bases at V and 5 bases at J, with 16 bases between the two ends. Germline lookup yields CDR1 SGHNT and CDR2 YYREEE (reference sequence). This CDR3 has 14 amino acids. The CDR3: CASSVGTSINEQYV. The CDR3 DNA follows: TGTGCCAGCAGCGTGGGGACATCCATCAACGAGCAGTACGTC.

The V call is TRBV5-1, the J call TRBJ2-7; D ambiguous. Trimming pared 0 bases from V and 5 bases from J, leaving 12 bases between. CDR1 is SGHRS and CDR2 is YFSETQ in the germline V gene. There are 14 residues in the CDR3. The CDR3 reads CASSLVSASDEQYF. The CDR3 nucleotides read TGCGCCAGCAGCTTGGTTTCAGCGTCGGACGAGCAGTACTTC. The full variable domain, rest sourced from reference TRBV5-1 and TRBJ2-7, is KAGVTQTPRYLIKTRGQQVTLSCSPISGHRSVSWYQQTPGQGLQFLFEYFSETQRNKGNFPGRFSGRQFSNSRSEMNVSTLELGDSALYLCASSLVSASDEQYFGPGTRLTVT.

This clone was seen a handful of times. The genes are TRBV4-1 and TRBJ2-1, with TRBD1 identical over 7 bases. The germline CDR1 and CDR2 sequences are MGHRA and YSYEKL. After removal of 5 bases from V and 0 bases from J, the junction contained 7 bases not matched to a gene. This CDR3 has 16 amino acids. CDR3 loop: CASSGDRWNSYNEQFF. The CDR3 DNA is TGCGCCAGCAGCGGGGACAGATGGAACTCCTACAATGAGCAGTTCTTC.

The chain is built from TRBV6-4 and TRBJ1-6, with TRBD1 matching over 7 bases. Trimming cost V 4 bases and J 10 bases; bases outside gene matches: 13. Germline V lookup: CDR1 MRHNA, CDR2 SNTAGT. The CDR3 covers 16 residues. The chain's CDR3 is CASSATGDSSPSPLHF. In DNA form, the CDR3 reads TGTGCCAGCAGTGCAACAGGGGACTCGTCTCCCTCACCCCTCCACTTT.

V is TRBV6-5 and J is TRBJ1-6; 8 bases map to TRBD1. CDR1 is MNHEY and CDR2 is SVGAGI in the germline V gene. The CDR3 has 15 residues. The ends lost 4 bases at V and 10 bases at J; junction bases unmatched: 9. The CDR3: CASSSMTGEVSPLHF. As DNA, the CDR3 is TGTGCCAGCAGTTCGATGACAGGGGAAGTGTCACCCCTCCACTTT.

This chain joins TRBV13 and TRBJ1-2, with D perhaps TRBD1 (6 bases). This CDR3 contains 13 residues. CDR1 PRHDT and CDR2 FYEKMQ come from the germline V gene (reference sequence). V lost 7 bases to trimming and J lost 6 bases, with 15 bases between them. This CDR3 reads CASTNSRGDGYTF. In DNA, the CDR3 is TGTGCCAGCACAAATAGCAGGGGCGATGGCTACACCTTC.

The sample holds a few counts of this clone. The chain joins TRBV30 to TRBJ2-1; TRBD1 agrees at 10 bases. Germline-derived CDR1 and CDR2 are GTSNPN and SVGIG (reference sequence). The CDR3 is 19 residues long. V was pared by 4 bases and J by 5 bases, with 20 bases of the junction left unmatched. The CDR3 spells CAWKKPFQLRTGGHNEQFF. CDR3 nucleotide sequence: TGTGCCTGGAAGAAGCCCTTCCAACTCCGGACAGGGGGACACAATGAGCAGTTCTTC.

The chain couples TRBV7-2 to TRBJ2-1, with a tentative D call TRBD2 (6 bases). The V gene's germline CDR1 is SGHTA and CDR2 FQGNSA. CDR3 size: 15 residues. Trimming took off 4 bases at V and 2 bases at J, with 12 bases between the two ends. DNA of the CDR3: TGTGCCAGCAGCTCCGGACTAACGCCCTACAATGAGCAGTTCTTC. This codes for CASSSGLTPYNEQFF.

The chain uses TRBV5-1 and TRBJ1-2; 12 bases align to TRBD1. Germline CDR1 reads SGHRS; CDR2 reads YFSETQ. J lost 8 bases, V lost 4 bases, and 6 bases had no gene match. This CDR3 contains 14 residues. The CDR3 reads CASSQGQGAEGYTF. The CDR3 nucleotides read TGCGCCAGCAGCCAGGGACAGGGGGCAGAGGGCTACACCTTC.

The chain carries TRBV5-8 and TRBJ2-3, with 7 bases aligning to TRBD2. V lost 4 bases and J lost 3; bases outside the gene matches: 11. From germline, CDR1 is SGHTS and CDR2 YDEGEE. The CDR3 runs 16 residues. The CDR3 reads CASSNLASSGTDTQYF. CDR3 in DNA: TGTGCCAGCAGCAATCTGGCCAGTAGCGGGACAGATACGCAGTATTTT.

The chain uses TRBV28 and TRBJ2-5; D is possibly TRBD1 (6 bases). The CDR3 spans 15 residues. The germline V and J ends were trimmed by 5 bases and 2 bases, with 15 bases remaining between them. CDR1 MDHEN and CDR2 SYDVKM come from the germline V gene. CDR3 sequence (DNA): TGTGCCAGCAGTCTGACAGGTTTCCTTCAAGAGACCCAGTACTTC. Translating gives CASSLTGFLQETQYF. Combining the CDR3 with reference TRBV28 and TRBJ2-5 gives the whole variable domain DVKVTQSSRYLVKRTGEKVFLECVQDMDHENMFWYRQDPGLGLRLIYFSYDVKMKEKGDIPEGYSVSREKKERFSLILESASTNQTSMYLCASSLTGFLQETQYFGPGTRLLVL.

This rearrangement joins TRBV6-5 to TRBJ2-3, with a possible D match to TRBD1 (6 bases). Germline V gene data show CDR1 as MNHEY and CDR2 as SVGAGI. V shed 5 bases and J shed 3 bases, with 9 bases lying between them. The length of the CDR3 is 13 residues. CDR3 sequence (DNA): TGTGCCAGCAGTCTCAGGGGTACAGATACGCAGTATTTT. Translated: CASSLRGTDTQYF.

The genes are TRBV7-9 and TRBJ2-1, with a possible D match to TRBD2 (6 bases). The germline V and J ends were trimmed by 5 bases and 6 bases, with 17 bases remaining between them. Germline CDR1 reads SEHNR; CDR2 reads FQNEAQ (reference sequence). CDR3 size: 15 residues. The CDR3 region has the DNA TGTGCCAGCAGCCCGGTTGGCGGGAAAGGCAATGAGCAGTTCTTC. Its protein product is CASSPVGGKGNEQFF.